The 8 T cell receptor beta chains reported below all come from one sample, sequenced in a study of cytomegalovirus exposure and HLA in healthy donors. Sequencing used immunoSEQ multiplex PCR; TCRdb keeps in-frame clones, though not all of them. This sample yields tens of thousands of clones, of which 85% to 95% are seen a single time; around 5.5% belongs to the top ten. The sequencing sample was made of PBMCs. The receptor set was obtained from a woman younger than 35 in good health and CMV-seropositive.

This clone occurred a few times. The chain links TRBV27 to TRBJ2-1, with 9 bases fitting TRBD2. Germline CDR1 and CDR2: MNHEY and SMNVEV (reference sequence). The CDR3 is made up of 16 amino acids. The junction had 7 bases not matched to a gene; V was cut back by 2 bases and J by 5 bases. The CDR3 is CASSLSIAGGDNEQFF. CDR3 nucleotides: TGTGCCAGCAGTTTAAGTATTGCGGGAGGGGACAATGAGCAGTTCTTC.

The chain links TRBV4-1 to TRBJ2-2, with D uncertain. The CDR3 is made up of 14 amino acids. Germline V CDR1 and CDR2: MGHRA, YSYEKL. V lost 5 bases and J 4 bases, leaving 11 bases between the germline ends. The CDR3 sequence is CASSTKFGTGELFF. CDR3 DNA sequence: TGCGCCAGCAGCACGAAATTCGGCACCGGGGAGCTGTTTTTT.

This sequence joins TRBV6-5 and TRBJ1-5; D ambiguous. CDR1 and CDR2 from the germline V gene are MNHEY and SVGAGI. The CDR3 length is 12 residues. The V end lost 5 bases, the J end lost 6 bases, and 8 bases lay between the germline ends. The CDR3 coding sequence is TGTGCCAGCAGTGCCGGAGGTCAGCCCCAGCATTTT. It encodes CASSAGGQPQHF.

The CDR3 is CASGQTGGGGTDTQYF. In nucleotides, the CDR3 is TGCGCCAGCGGCCAGACAGGGGGCGGAGGCACAGATACGCAGTATTTT. This chain joins TRBV5-1 and TRBJ2-3; TRBD1 aligns across 10 bases. The CDR3 contains 16 residues. Unmatched junction bases numbered 9, after V lost 7 bases and J lost 1 base. The germline CDR1 and CDR2 sequences are SGHRS and YFSETQ.

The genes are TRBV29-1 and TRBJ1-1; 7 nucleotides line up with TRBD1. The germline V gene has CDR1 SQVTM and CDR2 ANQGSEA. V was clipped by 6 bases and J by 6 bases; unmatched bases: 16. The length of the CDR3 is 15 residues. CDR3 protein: CSVGQAVRGGPEAFF. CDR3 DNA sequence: TGCAGCGTCGGACAGGCAGTTAGAGGGGGTCCTGAAGCTTTCTTT. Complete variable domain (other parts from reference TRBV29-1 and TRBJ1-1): SAVISQKPSRDICQRGTSLTIQCQVDSQVTMMFWYRQQPGQSLTLIATANQGSEATYESGFVIDKFPISRPNLTFSTLTVSNMSPEDSSIYLCSVGQAVRGGPEAFFGQGTRLTVV.

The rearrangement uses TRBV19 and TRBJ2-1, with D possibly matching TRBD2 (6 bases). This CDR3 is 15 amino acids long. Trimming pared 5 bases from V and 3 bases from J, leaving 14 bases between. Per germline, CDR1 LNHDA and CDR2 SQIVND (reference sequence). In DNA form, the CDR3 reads TGTGCCAGTAGTTGGAGGGCGGGGCTCTACAATGAGCAGTTCTTC. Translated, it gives CASSWRAGLYNEQFF.

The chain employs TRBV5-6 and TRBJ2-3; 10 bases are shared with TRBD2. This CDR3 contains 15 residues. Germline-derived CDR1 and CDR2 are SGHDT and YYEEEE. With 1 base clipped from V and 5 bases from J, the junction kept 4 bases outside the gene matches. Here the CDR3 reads CASSLSGGAGDTQYF. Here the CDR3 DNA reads TGTGCCAGCAGCTTGAGCGGGGGGGCAGGAGATACGCAGTATTTT.

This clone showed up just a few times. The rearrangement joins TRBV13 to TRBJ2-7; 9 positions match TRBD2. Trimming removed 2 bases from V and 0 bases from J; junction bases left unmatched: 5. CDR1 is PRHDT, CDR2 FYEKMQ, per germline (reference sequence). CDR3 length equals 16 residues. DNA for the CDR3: TGTGCCAGCAGCTTAACACTAGCGGGCCCCTCCTACGAGCAGTACTTC. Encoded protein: CASSLTLAGPSYEQYF.